This T cell receptor beta chain was recovered during a study of T-cell reconstitution after alpha-beta-depleted transplantation in children. General observations from the study: There were some patients whose high TCRbeta diversity at day 60 came from surviving recipient T cells and thymic progenitors. The study reportedly traced alpha-beta T cells about two months after transplant to several hundred expanded graft clones. By one year post-transplant, T-cell counts and diversity largely arose from T cells that were newly produced.

This clonotype occurred many times. Its specificity is not known. Unique molecular identifiers tagged the TCRbeta library. TCRdb analysed the PCR reads with MiXCR anew, one entry per CDR3 protein. This table holds about 15,000 distinct CDR3 sequences, approximately 5.3% found once. Germline lookup yields CDR1 KGHSH and CDR2 LQKENI. This CDR3 is 13 amino acids long. V dropped 3 bases and J dropped 9 bases, with 12 bases sitting between them. This clonotype originated in a boy younger than 18 with acute lymphoblastic leukemia, due to receive a stem cell transplant. This material consisted of PBMCs, taken before TCRalphabeta/CD19-depleted stem cell transplant. V gene TRBV18 combines with J gene TRBJ2-4; possibly TRBD1 or TRBD2 for D (5 bases each). In nucleotides, the CDR3 is TGTGCCAGCTCACCCGGGGCCGAGGGCATTCAGTACTTC. Translated: CASSPGAEGIQYF.